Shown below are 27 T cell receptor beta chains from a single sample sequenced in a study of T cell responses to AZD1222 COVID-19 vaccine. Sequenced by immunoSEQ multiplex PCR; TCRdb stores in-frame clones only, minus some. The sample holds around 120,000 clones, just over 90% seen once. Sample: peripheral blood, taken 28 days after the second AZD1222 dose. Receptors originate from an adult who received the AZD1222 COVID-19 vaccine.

CDR3 amino acids: CASSVGFNTIYF. Written as DNA, the CDR3 is TGTGCCAGCAGTGTCGGTTTTAACACCATATATTTT. The V gene is TRBV2, the J gene TRBJ1-3; unclear D gene. The CDR3 has 12 amino acids. Germline V CDR1 and CDR2: SNHLY, FYNNEI. V dropped 4 bases and J dropped 7 bases, with 8 bases sitting between them.

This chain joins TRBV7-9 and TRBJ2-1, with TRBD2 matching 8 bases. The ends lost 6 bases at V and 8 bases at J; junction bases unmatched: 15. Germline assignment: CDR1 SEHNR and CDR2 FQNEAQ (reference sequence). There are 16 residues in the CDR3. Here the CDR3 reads CASRSSGSGLPHEQFF. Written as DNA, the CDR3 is TGTGCCAGCAGATCCAGCGGGAGCGGCCTTCCCCATGAGCAGTTCTTC.

The CDR3, as DNA: TGTGCCAGCAGCTTATTCTTCGGGCTACAAGCTGAAAAACTGTTTTTT. It is translated as CASSLFFGLQAEKLFF. V and J are TRBV7-9 and TRBJ1-4; no clear D. V lost 2 bases to trimming and J lost 7 bases, with 17 bases between them. Germline lookup yields CDR1 SEHNR and CDR2 FQNEAQ (reference sequence). The CDR3 covers 16 residues.

The CDR3 spells CASREGGRRHNQPQHF. Here the CDR3 DNA reads TGTGCCAGCAGAGAGGGGGGGAGAAGGCACAATCAGCCCCAGCATTTT. The chain recombines TRBV2 with TRBJ1-5; possible D gene TRBD1, 6 bases. Germline-derived CDR1 and CDR2 are SNHLY and FYNNEI. The germline V and J ends were trimmed by 6 bases and 3 bases, with 18 bases remaining between them. This CDR3 region has 16 residues.

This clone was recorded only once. CDR3: CAISDPTGGPEAFF. The DNA for the CDR3 is TGTGCCATCAGTGACCCAACAGGGGGGCCTGAAGCTTTCTTT. The chain recombines TRBV10-3 with TRBJ1-1; 8 nucleotides align to TRBD1. With V trimmed by 3 bases and J by 6 bases, 6 bases remained unmatched. The CDR3 consists of 14 residues. The V gene's germline CDR1 is ENHRY and CDR2 SYGVKD.

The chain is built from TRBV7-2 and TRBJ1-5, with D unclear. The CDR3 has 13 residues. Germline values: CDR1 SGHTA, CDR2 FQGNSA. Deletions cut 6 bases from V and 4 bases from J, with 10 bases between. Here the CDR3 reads CASSRTENQPQHF. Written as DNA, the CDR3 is TGTGCCAGCAGTAGGACGGAAAATCAGCCCCAGCATTTT. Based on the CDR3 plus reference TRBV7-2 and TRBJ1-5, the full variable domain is GAGVSQSPSNKVTEKGKDVELRCDPISGHTALYWYRQSLGQGLEFLIYFQGNSAPDKSGLPSDRFSAERTGGSVSTLTIQRTQQEDSAVYLCASSRTENQPQHFGDGTRLSIL.

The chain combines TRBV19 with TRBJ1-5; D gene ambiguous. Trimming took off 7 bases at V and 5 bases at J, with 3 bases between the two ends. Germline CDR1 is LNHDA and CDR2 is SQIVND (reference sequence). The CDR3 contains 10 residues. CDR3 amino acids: CASNYQPQHF. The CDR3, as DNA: TGTGCCAGTAATTATCAGCCCCAGCATTTT.

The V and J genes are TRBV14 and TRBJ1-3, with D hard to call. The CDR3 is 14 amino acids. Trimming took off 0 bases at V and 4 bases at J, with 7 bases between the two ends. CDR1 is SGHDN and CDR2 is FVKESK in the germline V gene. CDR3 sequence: CASSQDLSGNTIYF. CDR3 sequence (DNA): TGTGCCAGCAGCCAAGATCTATCAGGAAACACCATATATTTT.

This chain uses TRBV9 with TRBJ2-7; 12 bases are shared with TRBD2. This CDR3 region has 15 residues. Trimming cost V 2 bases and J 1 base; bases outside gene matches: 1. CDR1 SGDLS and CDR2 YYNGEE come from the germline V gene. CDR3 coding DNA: TGTGCCAGCAGCGTCACTAGCGGGAGGTCCTACGAGCAGTACTTC. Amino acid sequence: CASSVTSGRSYEQYF.

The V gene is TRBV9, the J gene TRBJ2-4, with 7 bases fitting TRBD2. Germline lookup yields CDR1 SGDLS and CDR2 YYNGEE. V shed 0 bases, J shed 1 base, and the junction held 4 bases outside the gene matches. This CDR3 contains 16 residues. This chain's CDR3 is CASSVAPGGAKNIQYF. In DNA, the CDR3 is TGTGCCAGCAGCGTAGCCCCGGGGGGTGCCAAAAACATTCAGTACTTC.

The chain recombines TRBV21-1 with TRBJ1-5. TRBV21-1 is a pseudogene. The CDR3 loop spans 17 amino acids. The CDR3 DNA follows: TGTGCCAGCAGCACCCGGGGGGCCCTAGTCAGCAATCAGCCCCAGCATTTT. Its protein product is CASSTRGALVSNQPQHF.

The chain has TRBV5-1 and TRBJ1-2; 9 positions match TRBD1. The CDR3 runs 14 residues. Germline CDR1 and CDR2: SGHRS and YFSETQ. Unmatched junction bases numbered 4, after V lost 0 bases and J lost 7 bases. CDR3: CASSLEGTGLGYTF. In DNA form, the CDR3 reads TGCGCCAGCAGCTTGGAAGGGACAGGGCTTGGCTACACCTTC.

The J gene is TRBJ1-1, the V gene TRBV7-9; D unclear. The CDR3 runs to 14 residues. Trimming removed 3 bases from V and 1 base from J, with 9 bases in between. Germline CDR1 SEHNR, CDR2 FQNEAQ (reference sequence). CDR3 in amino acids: CASSFADPNTEAFF. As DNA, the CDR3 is TGTGCCAGCAGCTTCGCAGACCCGAACACTGAAGCTTTCTTT.

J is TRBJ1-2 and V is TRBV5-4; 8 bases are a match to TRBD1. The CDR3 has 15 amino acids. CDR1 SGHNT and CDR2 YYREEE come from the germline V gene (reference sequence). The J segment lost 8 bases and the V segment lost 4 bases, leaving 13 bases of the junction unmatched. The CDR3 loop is CASSPRTGFPRGYTF. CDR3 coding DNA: TGTGCCAGCAGCCCCCGGACAGGGTTTCCTCGGGGCTACACCTTC.

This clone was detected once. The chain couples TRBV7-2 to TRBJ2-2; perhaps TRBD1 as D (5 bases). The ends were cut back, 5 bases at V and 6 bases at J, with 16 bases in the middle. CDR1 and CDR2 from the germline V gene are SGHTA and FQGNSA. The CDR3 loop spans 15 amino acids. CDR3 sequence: CASSGHAGYAGELFF. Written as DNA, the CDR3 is TGTGCCAGCAGCGGCCACGCAGGGTACGCCGGGGAGCTGTTTTTT.

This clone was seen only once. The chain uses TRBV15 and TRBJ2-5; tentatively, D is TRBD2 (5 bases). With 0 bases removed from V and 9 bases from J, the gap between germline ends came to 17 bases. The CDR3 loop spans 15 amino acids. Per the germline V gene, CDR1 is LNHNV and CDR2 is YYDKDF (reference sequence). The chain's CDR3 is CATSRDKRRPPSQYF. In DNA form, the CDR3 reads TGTGCCACCAGCAGAGATAAGCGGAGGCCGCCGTCCCAGTACTTC.

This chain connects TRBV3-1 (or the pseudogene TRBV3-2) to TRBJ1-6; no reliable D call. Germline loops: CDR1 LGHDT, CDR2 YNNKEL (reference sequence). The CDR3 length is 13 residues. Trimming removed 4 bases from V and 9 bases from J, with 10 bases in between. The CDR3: CASSPSSSSPLHF. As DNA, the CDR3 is TGTGCCAGCAGCCCGAGTAGTAGTTCACCCCTCCACTTT.

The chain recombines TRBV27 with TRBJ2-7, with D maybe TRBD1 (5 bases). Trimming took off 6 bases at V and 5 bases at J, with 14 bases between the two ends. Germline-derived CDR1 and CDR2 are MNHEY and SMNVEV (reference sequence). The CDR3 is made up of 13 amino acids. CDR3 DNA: TGTGCCAGCAGGAGCTGGGGCAACGACGAGCAGTACTTC. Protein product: CASRSWGNDEQYF.

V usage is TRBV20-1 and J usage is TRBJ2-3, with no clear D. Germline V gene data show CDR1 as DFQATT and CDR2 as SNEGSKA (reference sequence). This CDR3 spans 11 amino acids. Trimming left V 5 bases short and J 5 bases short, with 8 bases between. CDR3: CSALQVDTQYF. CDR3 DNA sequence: TGCAGTGCTCTTCAGGTAGATACGCAGTATTTT.

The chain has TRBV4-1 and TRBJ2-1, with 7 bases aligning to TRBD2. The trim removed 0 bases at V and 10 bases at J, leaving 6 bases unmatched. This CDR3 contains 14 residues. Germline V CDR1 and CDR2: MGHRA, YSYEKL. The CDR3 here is CASSQDGGVREQFF. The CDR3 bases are TGCGCCAGCAGCCAAGATGGGGGGGTCCGAGAGCAGTTCTTC.

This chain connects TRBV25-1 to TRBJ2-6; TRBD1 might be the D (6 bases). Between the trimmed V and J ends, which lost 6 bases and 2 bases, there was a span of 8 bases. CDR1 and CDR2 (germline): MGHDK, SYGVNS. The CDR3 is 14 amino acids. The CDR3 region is CASSPGAGANVLTF. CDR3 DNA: TGTGCCAGCAGCCCAGGGGCTGGGGCCAACGTCCTGACTTTC.

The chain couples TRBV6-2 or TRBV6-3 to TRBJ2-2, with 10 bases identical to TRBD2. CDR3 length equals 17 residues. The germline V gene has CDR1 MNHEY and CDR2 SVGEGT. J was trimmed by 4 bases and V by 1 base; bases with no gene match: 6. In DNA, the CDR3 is TGTGCCAGCAGTTACTGGACGGGACTAGCGTTCACCGGGGAGCTGTTTTTT. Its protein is CASSYWTGLAFTGELFF.

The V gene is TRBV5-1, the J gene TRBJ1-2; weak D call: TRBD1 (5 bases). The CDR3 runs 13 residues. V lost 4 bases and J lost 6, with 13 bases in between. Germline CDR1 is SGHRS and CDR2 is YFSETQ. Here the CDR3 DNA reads TGCGCCAGCAGCCTATTTCAGGGAGATGGCTACACCTTC. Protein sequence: CASSLFQGDGYTF.

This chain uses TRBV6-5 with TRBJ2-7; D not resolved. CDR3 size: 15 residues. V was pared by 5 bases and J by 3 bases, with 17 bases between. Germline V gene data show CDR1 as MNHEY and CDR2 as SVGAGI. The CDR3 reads CASSLGPGVDYEQYF. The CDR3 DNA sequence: TGTGCCAGCAGTCTAGGACCGGGCGTTGACTACGAGCAGTACTTC.

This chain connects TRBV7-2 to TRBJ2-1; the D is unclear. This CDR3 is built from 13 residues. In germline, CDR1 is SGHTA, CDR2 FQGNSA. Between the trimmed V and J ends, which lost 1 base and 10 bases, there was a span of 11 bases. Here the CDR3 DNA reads TGTGCCAGCAGCTTAGGGCAGCGCTTCGAGCAGTTCTTC. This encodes CASSLGQRFEQFF.

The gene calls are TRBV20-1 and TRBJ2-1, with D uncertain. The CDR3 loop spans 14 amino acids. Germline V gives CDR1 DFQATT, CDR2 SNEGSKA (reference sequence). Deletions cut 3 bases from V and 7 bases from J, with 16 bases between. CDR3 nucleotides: TGCAGTGCTAGTGGATTTCGTATGGGGAATGAGCAGTTCTTC. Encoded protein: CSASGFRMGNEQFF.

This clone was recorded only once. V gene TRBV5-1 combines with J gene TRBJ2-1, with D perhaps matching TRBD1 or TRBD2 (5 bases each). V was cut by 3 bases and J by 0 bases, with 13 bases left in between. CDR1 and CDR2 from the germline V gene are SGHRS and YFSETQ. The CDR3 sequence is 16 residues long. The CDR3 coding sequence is TGCGCCAGCAGCTGGGGACGTTTTAGCTCCTACAATGAGCAGTTCTTC. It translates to CASSWGRFSSYNEQFF.